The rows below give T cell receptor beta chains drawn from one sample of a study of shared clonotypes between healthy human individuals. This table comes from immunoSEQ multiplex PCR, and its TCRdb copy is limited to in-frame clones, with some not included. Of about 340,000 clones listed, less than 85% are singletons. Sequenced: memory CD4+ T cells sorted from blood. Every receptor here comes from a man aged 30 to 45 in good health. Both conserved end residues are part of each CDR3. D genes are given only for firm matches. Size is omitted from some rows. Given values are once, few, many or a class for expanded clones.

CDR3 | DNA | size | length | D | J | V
CASSSGLAGADTQYF | TGTGCCAGCAGCTCGGGACTAGCGGGAGCAGATACGCAGTATTTT | - | 15 | TRBD2 | TRBJ2-3 | TRBV7-9
CASSWGALGTGELFF | TGCGCCAGCAGCTGGGGGGCGCTTGGCACCGGGGAGCTGTTTTTT | - | 15 | - | TRBJ2-2 | TRBV5-1
CASSYVGGRNEQYF | TGTGCCAGCAGTTACGTGGGAGGTCGTAACGAGCAGTACTTC | - | 14 | - | TRBJ2-7 | TRBV6-5
CASSRGTSGTSTDTQYF | TGTGCCAGTAGTAGGGGGACTAGCGGGACTAGCACAGATACGCAGTATTTT | - | 17 | TRBD2 | TRBJ2-3 | TRBV19
CASSGTRRTGGGETQYF | TGTGCCAGCAGCGGGACAAGGAGGACAGGGGGGGGAGAGACCCAGTACTTC | - | 17 | TRBD1 | TRBJ2-5 | TRBV11-2
CASSESEQQYF | TGTGCCAGCAGTGAATCGGAGCAGCAGTACTTC | - | 11 | - | TRBJ2-7 | TRBV2
CASSIMSSSSYNEQFF | TGTGCCAGTAGTATTATGTCGTCGAGCTCCTACAATGAGCAGTTCTTC | - | 16 | - | TRBJ2-1 | TRBV19
CASTEGGSYNEQFF | TGTGCCAGCACTGAGGGTGGATCCTACAATGAGCAGTTCTTC | - | 14 | - | TRBJ2-1 | TRBV6-5
CASSPGPVPNYGYTF | TGTGCCAGCAGTCCCGGGCCCGTACCTAACTATGGCTACACCTTC | - | 15 | - | TRBJ1-2 | TRBV27
CAIRPGQYSDTQYF | TGTGCCATCCGTCCGGGACAGTATTCAGATACGCAGTATTTT | - | 14 | TRBD1 | TRBJ2-3 | TRBV6-5
CASSSPGFGTDTQYF | TGTGCCAGCAGTTCACCAGGGTTCGGAACAGATACGCAGTATTTT | - | 15 | - | TRBJ2-3 | TRBV7-8
CASSFSGRLQETQYF | TGTGCCAGCAGCTTCAGCGGCCGCCTCCAAGAGACCCAGTACTTC | once | 15 | - | TRBJ2-5 | TRBV5-4
CASSESAGTGMGEQYF | TGCGCCAGCAGTGAGTCGGCTGGGACAGGGATGGGAGAGCAGTACTTC | - | 16 | TRBD1 | TRBJ2-7 | TRBV10-1
CASSPLPVGPNEQFF | TGTGCCAGTAGTCCGCTGCCGGTGGGCCCGAATGAGCAGTTCTTC | - | 15 | - | TRBJ2-1 | TRBV19
CASSLPRSGGADSYGQYF | TGTGCCAGCAGTTTACCCCGCTCAGGCGGGGCTGACTCCTACGGGCAGTACTTC | few | 18 | - | TRBJ2-7 | TRBV28
CASSLSGTGNTEAFF | TGTGCCAGCAGCTTGTCCGGGACAGGGAACACTGAAGCTTTCTTT | - | 15 | TRBD1 | TRBJ1-1 | TRBV5-4
CASSQQRNQPQHF | TGTGCCAGCTCACAACAGCGGAATCAGCCCCAGCATTTT | - | 13 | - | TRBJ1-5 | TRBV18
CASSQEMGRSAQETQYF | TGCGCCAGCAGCCAAGAGATGGGACGGAGCGCACAAGAGACCCAGTACTTC | - | 17 | - | TRBJ2-5 | TRBV4-1
CASSRGLAGTDGELFF | TGCGCCAGCAGCCGCGGACTAGCGGGAACCGACGGGGAGCTGTTTTTT | - | 16 | TRBD2 | TRBJ2-2 | TRBV5-1
CASSGRQGKANTEAFF | TGTGCCAGCAGCGGTCGACAGGGAAAGGCAAACACTGAAGCTTTCTTT | - | 16 | TRBD1 | TRBJ1-1 | TRBV5-5
CASSPSAAGNTIYF | TGTGCCAGCTCCCCTAGCGCGGCTGGAAACACCATATATTTT | once | 14 | - | TRBJ1-3 | TRBV18
CAWKGGTLTYNEQFF | TGTGCCTGGAAGGGCGGGACATTAACCTACAATGAGCAGTTCTTC | - | 15 | - | TRBJ2-1 | TRBV30
CASSRGDSNQPQHF | TGTGCCAGCAGCCGGGGCGATAGCAATCAGCCCCAGCATTTT | few | 14 | - | TRBJ1-5 | TRBV9
CASSRDRNTGELFF | TGTGCCAGCTCGCGGGACAGAAACACCGGGGAGCTGTTTTTT | - | 14 | - | TRBJ2-2 | TRBV18
CASSPNRYTEAFF | TGTGCCAGCTCACCAAACAGGTACACTGAAGCTTTCTTT | once | 13 | - | TRBJ1-1 | TRBV18
CASSLRGGAYEQYF | TGCGCCAGCAGCTTACGCGGGGGGGCCTACGAGCAGTACTTC | - | 14 | TRBD2 | TRBJ2-7 | TRBV5-1
CAISLGRINTEAFF | TGTGCCATCAGCTTGGGACGGATCAACACTGAAGCTTTCTTT | - | 14 | - | TRBJ1-1 | TRBV10-3
CASSRGGMENQPQHF | TGTGCCAGCTCAAGGGGAGGGATGGAAAATCAGCCCCAGCATTTT | - | 15 | - | TRBJ1-5 | TRBV18
CASSFLGSDSGNTIYF | TGTGCCAGCAGCTTTCTTGGCAGCGACTCTGGAAACACCATATATTTT | once | 16 | - | TRBJ1-3 | TRBV7-9
CASSVQEKLFF | TGTGCCAGCAGTGTACAGGAAAAACTGTTTTTT | many | 11 | - | TRBJ1-4 | TRBV6-1
CASRLGGPSYEQYF | TGTGCCAGCCGGTTGGGAGGGCCCTCCTACGAGCAGTACTTC | - | 14 | TRBD2 | TRBJ2-7 | TRBV27
CASSPPGQGTYNSPLHF | TGTGCCAGCAGCCCCCCGGGACAGGGGACATATAATTCACCCCTCCACTTT | - | 17 | TRBD1 | TRBJ1-6 | TRBV7-9
CAISDGRLPYEQYF | TGTGCCATCAGTGACGGACGGCTGCCCTACGAGCAGTACTTC | - | 14 | - | TRBJ2-7 | TRBV10-3
CASSLEASGTGETQYF | TGCGCCAGCAGCTTGGAAGCTAGCGGGACGGGAGAGACCCAGTACTTC | - | 16 | TRBD2 | TRBJ2-5 | TRBV5-1
CASSHSTVNTEAFF | TGTGCCAGCAGCCACTCGACAGTAAACACTGAAGCTTTCTTT | - | 14 | - | TRBJ1-1 | TRBV7-9
CATLSEGGTGELFF | TGCGCCACCCTATCGGAGGGTGGCACCGGGGAGCTGTTTTTT | - | 14 | - | TRBJ2-2 | TRBV5-1
CASSLYTGTSYVRF | TGTGCCAGCAGTTTGTATACCGGGACTAGTTACGTACGCTTT | once | 14 | TRBD2 | TRBJ2-3 | TRBV28
CATSRSIAVSYEQYF | TGTGCCACCAGCAGGTCCATAGCGGTCTCTTACGAGCAGTACTTC | - | 15 | - | TRBJ2-7 | TRBV15
CASRDGNEQFF | TGTGCCAGCAGGGACGGCAATGAGCAGTTCTTC | - | 11 | - | TRBJ2-1 | TRBV6-5
CASSDLRGPTDTQYF | TGTGCCAGCAGTGATTTGCGGGGGCCGACAGATACGCAGTATTTT | once | 15 | - | TRBJ2-3 | TRBV6-1
CASSLGPATGYNEQFF | TGTGCCAGCAGCTTGGGTCCAGCCACGGGGTACAATGAGCAGTTCTTC | - | 16 | - | TRBJ2-1 | TRBV5-5
CASSTDRQYEQFF | TGCGCCAGCAGCACGGACCGCCAGTATGAGCAGTTCTTC | - | 13 | - | TRBJ2-1 | TRBV5-1
CASGTGERNTIYF | TGTGCCAGCGGAACAGGGGAACGAAACACCATATATTTT | - | 13 | TRBD1 | TRBJ1-3 | TRBV9
CASSGGRYYGQYF | TGCGCCAGCAGCGGGGGGCGGTACTACGGGCAGTACTTC | - | 13 | - | TRBJ2-7 | TRBV5-1
CASSFRLGDQPQHF | TGCGCCAGCAGCTTTCGACTAGGGGATCAGCCCCAGCATTTT | - | 14 | - | TRBJ1-5 | TRBV5-1